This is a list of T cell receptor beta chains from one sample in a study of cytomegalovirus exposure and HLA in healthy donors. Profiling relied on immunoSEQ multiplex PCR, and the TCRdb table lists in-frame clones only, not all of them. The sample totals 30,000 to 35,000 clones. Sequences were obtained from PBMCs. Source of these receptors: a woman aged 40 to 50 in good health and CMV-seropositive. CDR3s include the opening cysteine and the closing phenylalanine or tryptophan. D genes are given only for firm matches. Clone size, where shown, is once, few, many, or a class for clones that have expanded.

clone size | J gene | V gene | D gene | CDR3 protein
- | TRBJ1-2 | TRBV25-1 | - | CASRGSANYGYTF
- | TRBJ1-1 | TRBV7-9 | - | CASSSNGGTEAFF
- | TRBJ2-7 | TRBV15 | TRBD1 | CATSRGTGWRHEQYF
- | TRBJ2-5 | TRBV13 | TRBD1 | CASSTRTGGAETQYF
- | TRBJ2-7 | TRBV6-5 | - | CASSSRDTLYEQYF
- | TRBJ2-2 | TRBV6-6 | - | CASSYSRNTGELFF
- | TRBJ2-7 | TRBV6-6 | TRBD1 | CASSYSRQGATYEQYF
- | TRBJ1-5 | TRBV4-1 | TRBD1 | CASSQDMGTGGYQPQHF
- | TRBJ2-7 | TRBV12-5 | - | CARGVHEQYF
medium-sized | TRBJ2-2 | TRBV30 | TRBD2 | CAWSVGPGLAGVGELFF
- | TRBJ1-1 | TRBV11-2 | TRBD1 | CASSLSTGGTKRNTEAFF
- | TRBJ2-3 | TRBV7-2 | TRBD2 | CASSLVLAGGHLVTDTQYF
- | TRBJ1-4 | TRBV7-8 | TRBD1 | CASSSSGTDEKLFF
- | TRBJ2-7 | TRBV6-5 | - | CASSGIRGVSAEQYF
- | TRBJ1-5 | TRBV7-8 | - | CASSSDAQGLVQPQHF
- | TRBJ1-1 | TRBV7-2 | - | CASSLPAGLQLEAFF
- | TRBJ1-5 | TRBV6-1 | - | CASSEAAGAHQPQHF
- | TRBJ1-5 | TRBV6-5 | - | CASSSTTNQPQHF
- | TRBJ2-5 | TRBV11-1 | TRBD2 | CASSPMSGVQETQYF
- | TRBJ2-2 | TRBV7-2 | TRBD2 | CAAAGGKNTGELFF
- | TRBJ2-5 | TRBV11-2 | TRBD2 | CASSFRRTREETQYF
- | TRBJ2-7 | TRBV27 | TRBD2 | CASSTGLAPAQYF
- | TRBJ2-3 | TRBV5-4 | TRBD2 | CASSLQTSGADTQYF
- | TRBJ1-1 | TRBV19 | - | CASSNRLNTEAFF
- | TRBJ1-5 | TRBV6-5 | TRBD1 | CASSAGTGRQPQHF
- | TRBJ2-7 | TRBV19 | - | CASSQVLYYEQYF
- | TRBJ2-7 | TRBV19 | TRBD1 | CASSIATGSNYEQYF
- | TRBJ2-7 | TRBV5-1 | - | CASSAVSSYEQYF
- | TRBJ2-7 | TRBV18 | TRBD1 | CASSLGQAAYEQYF
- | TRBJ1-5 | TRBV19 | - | CASSTPHRGLNQPQHF
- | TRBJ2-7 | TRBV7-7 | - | CASSIDRGSYEQYF
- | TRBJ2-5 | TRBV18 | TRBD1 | CASSQTGIQETQYF
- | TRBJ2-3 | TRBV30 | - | CAWSKPVAVGVDTQYF
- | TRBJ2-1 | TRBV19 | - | CASSIGVSSDNEQFF
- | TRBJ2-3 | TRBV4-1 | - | CASSQAYIDTQYF
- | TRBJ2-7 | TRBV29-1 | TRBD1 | CSVEYLGQGTYEQYF